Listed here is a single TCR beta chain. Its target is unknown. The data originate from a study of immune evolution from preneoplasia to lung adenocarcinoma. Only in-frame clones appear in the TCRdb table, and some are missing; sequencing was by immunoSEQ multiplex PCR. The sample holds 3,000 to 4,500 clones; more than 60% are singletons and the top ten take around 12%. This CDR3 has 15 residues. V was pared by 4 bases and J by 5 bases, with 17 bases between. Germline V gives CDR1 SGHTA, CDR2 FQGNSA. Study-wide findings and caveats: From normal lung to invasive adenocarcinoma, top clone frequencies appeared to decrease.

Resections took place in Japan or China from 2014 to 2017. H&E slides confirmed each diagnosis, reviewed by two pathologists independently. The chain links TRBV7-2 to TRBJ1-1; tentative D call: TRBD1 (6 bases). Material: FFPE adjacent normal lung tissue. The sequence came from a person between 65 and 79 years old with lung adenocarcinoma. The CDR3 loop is CASSSARGEGTEAFF. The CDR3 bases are TGTGCCAGCAGCTCGGCCAGGGGTGAGGGGACTGAAGCTTTCTTT.